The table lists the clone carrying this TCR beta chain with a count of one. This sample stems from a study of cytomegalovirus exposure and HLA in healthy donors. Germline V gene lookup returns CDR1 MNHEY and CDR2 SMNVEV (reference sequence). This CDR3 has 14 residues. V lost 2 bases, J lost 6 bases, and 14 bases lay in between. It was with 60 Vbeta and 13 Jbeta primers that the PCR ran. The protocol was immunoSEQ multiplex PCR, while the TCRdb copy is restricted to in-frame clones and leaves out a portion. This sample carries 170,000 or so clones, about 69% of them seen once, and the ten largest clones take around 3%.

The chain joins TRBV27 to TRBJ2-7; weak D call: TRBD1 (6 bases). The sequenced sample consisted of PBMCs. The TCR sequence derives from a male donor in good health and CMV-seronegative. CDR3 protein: CASSLRGFSGEQYF. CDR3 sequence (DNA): TGTGCCAGCAGTTTAAGGGGGTTCTCTGGCGAGCAGTACTTC.